This is a list of T cell receptor beta chains from one sample in a study of blood T cell repertoires in COVID-19. Measured with immunoSEQ multiplex PCR; TCRdb has only the in-frame clones, and not every one. The sample has 200,000 to 300,000 clones; 85% to 90% are singletons. Sequenced input: PBMCs or T cells enriched from blood (not recorded which). Source of these receptors: a man aged 35-49 years who had recovered from COVID-19. CDR3s include the opening cysteine and the closing phenylalanine or tryptophan. Fields, in order: V gene, J gene, D gene, clone size, CDR3 DNA, CDR3 protein. The D gene is left open where the match is weak. Size is omitted from some rows. Given values are once, few, many or a class for expanded clones.

TRBV5-6,TRBJ2-7,TRBD1,once,TGTGCCAGCAGCAAGGACAGGGACGAGCAGTACTTC,CASSKDRDEQYF
TRBV19,TRBJ2-1,NA,NA,TGTGCCAGTAGTACTTTCAGGGGATACCCCTACAATGAGCAGTTCTTC,CASSTFRGYPYNEQFF
TRBV3-1/TRBV3-2,TRBJ1-4,NA,NA,TGTGCCAGCAGCCAAGTTAACTCCCAGGGAGGCACTAATGAAAAACTGTTTTTT,CASSQVNSQGGTNEKLFF
TRBV15,TRBJ1-2,TRBD1,NA,TGTGCCACCAGCAGAGAACTGGGGACAGCCTATGGCTACACCTTC,CATSRELGTAYGYTF
TRBV7-2,TRBJ1-6,TRBD1,NA,TGTGCCATCGACGGGACAGGGCTTTCACCCCTCCACTTT,CAIDGTGLSPLHF
TRBV11-3,TRBJ2-7,NA,NA,TGTGCCAGCAGCGGGCCCGAGGGGGACGAGCAGTACTTC,CASSGPEGDEQYF
TRBV7-9,TRBJ2-7,TRBD2,NA,TGTGCCAGCAGCTTAGGGCGTGGGACTACTGGGGAGCAGTACTTC,CASSLGRGTTGEQYF
TRBV7-2,TRBJ1-4,TRBD1,NA,TGTGCCAGCAACTACAGGGGCCTTAATGAAAAACTGTTTTTT,CASNYRGLNEKLFF
TRBV14,TRBJ1-1,NA,NA,TGTGCCAGCAGCCGTAACTTGGACACTGAAGCTTTCTTT,CASSRNLDTEAFF
TRBV6-2/TRBV6-3,TRBJ1-1,TRBD1,NA,TGTGCCAGCAGTTTGACAGGGCGGGATTCCGAAGCTTTCTTT,CASSLTGRDSEAFF
TRBV5-1,TRBJ1-1,NA,NA,TGCGCCAGCAGCCCGACAGGACTGAACACTGAAGCTTTCTTT,CASSPTGLNTEAFF
TRBV5-1,TRBJ2-1,TRBD2,few,TGCGCCAGCAGCTTCGGGGGGTCCTACAATGAGCAGTTCTTC,CASSFGGSYNEQFF
TRBV11-2,TRBJ2-1,TRBD2,NA,TGTGCCAGCAGCCAATCCGGGACTAGGAGTGAGCAGTTCTTC,CASSQSGTRSEQFF
TRBV6-5,TRBJ2-1,TRBD2,NA,TGTGCCAGCAGAGTTCTAGCGGGACCCTACAATGAGCAGTTCTTC,CASRVLAGPYNEQFF
TRBV18,TRBJ1-2,NA,NA,TGTGCCAGCTCACCTCAAGAGAACTATGGCTACACCTTC,CASSPQENYGYTF
TRBV4-2,TRBJ1-3,TRBD1,NA,TGTGCCAGCAGCCAACTTACAGGGGTCCGGGGAAGCTCTGGAAACACCATATATTTT,CASSQLTGVRGSSGNTIYF
TRBV6-1,TRBJ1-5,TRBD1,once,TGTGCCAGCAGTGAACCTCTCCCGGGACAGGGTATAGATCAGCCCCAGCATTTT,CASSEPLPGQGIDQPQHF
TRBV5-1,TRBJ2-3,TRBD1,NA,TGCGCCAGCAGCCTCCATGGGACAGTCACAGATACGCAGTATTTT,CASSLHGTVTDTQYF
TRBV7-2,TRBJ1-1,TRBD1,NA,TGTGCCAGCAGCTTCTACAGGGGGCTGGGCACTGAAGCTTTCTTT,CASSFYRGLGTEAFF
TRBV5-6,TRBJ1-2,NA,NA,TGTGCCAGCAGCGCCGGGTCGTATGGCTACACCTTC,CASSAGSYGYTF
TRBV7-3,TRBJ1-2,TRBD1,NA,TGTGCCAGCAGCTCCGGACAGGAGTATGGCTACACCTTC,CASSSGQEYGYTF
TRBV6-5,TRBJ2-7,NA,NA,TGTGCCAGCAGTTACCGGAGAAGCTCCTACGAGCAGTACTTC,CASSYRRSSYEQYF
TRBV6-5,TRBJ2-7,TRBD2,NA,TGTGCCAGCAGTTACCAAGGACTAGCGGCTTCCTACGAGCAGTACTTC,CASSYQGLAASYEQYF
TRBV11-2,TRBJ1-6,NA,NA,TGTGCCAGCAGCTTAGAGGCCTCGGGCGGGATCCCGAATTCACCCCTCCACTTT,CASSLEASGGIPNSPLHF